This entry lists 19 T cell receptor beta chains sequenced from one sample in a study of persistence of HIV-infected CD4 T cells. Cells were stimulated with overlapping HIV-1 Gag 15-mer peptides. Sorting of responding CD4+ T cells relied on upregulated CD40 ligand together with CD69. The libraries were made with immunoSEQ version 4 in survey mode. The repertoire was sequenced with immunoSEQ multiplex PCR; TCRdb's copy has only in-frame clones and lacks some. The sample contains about 32,000 clones, 70% of which appear only once. These receptors lack a known antigen. Here the sequenced sample was CD4+ T cells sorted from PBMCs after roughly 17-hour stimulation, taken from a patient who received antiretroviral therapy. The receptors derive from an adult man with HIV who was CMV-seropositive.

The chain carries TRBV7-9 and TRBJ1-4; 9 bases map to TRBD1. The trim removed 0 bases at V and 8 bases at J, leaving 7 bases unmatched. This CDR3 is built from 16 residues. CDR1 is SEHNR and CDR2 is FQNEAQ in the germline V gene (reference sequence). The chain's CDR3 is CASSLALNRGREKLFF. The CDR3 DNA sequence: TGTGCCAGCAGCTTAGCGCTTAACAGGGGGCGGGAAAAACTGTTTTTT.

The chain links TRBV6-5 to TRBJ1-2; no clear D gene. The CDR3 has 12 residues. Germline V gene sequence: CDR1 MNHEY, CDR2 SVGAGI. Trimming shortened V by 8 bases and J by 5 bases, and 12 bases separated the two germline ends. The CDR3 bases are TGTGCCAGCTCCGATAGACGATATGGCTACACCTTC. It codes for CASSDRRYGYTF.

This clone appeared once. The gene calls are TRBV24-1 and TRBJ2-7; the match to TRBD1 covers 9 bases. J gave up 3 bases and V 4 bases, and 9 bases lay outside the gene matches. Germline V gives CDR1 KGHDR, CDR2 SFDVKD. The CDR3 consists of 16 residues. The CDR3 spells CATSENSGTGNYEQYF. The CDR3 DNA follows: TGTGCCACCAGTGAAAATTCCGGGACAGGGAACTACGAGCAGTACTTC.

The V gene is TRBV11-1, the J gene TRBJ2-2, with TRBD1 as a possible D gene (7 bases). Germline V gene sequence: CDR1 SGHAT, CDR2 FQDESV (reference sequence). Trimming stripped 2 bases from V and 7 bases from J, with 14 bases between. The CDR3 spans 15 residues. The DNA of the CDR3 is TGTGCCAGCAGCTTACAGTCAGGGGGAGGCGGGGAGCTGTTTTTT. Translating gives CASSLQSGGGGELFF.

The chain has TRBV9 and TRBJ2-7, with 8 nucleotides matching TRBD1. The CDR3 spans 15 residues. Germline values: CDR1 SGDLS, CDR2 YYNGEE. J gave up 0 bases and V 3 bases, and 5 bases lay outside the gene matches. CDR3 region: CASSAGQASSYEQYF. The CDR3 nucleotides are TGTGCCAGCAGCGCGGGACAGGCTAGCTCCTACGAGCAGTACTTC. Based on the CDR3 plus reference TRBV9 and TRBJ2-7, the full variable domain is DSGVTQTPKHLITATGQRVTLRCSPRSGDLSVYWYQQSLDQGLQFLIQYYNGEERAKGNILERFSAQQFPDLHSELNLSSLELGDSALYFCASSAGQASSYEQYFGPGTRLTVT.

The V call is TRBV3-1 (or the pseudogene TRBV3-2), the J call TRBJ2-7; tentatively, D is TRBD1 (5 bases). Trimming removed 1 base from V and 5 bases from J, with 9 bases in between. The CDR3 totals 13 residues. CDR1 is LGHDT and CDR2 is YNNKEL in the germline V gene (reference sequence). Here the CDR3 reads CASSQGAGNEQYF. The CDR3, as DNA: TGTGCCAGCAGCCAAGGAGCAGGGAACGAGCAGTACTTC.

V gene TRBV2 combines with J gene TRBJ1-1, with D perhaps TRBD1 (6 bases). CDR1 is SNHLY, CDR2 FYNNEI, per germline. CDR3 length equals 15 residues. Trimming cost V 7 bases and J 1 base, with 16 bases left between them. The DNA of the CDR3 is TGTGCCAGCACGAACACCGGGACACCGAACACTGAAGCTTTCTTT. Translating it yields CASTNTGTPNTEAFF.

The chain combines TRBV3-1 (or the pseudogene TRBV3-2) with TRBJ1-1; D is perhaps TRBD1 (5 bases). CDR3 length equals 15 residues. V was pared by 5 bases and J by 4 bases, with 17 bases between. CDR1 and CDR2 (germline): LGHDT, YNNKEL (reference sequence). The CDR3 here is CASSNGFLQGTEAFF. CDR3 coding DNA: TGTGCCAGCAGCAACGGGTTTTTGCAGGGCACTGAAGCTTTCTTT.

This clone was counted once. The chain uses TRBV6-1 and TRBJ1-2; D is uncertain. This CDR3 comprises 12 residues. Germline V gene sequence: CDR1 MNHNS, CDR2 SASEGT. The germline V and J ends were trimmed by 2 bases and 4 bases, with 5 bases remaining between them. CDR3 region: CASSEWLYGYTF. The CDR3 DNA follows: TGTGCCAGCAGTGAATGGCTCTATGGCTACACCTTC.

With regard to this clone: At the DNA level, this CDR3 is encoded by other sequences in the same sample as well. V usage is TRBV5-6 and J usage is TRBJ2-7; D unclear. CDR3 length equals 13 residues. The germline CDR1 and CDR2 sequences are SGHDT and YYEEEE. Trimming took off 1 base at V and 1 base at J, with 6 bases between the two ends. In DNA form, the CDR3 reads TGTGCCAGCAGCTTGAGGGATTCCTACGAGCAGTACTTC. Translated: CASSLRDSYEQYF.

The J gene is TRBJ1-2, the V gene TRBV9; TRBD1 agrees at 10 bases. In germline, CDR1 is SGDLS, CDR2 YYNGEE. Trimming cost V 4 bases and J 1 base; bases outside gene matches: 4. The CDR3 has 15 residues. The CDR3, as DNA: TGTGCCAGCAGCTTAGGACAGGGGGTTAACTATGGCTACACCTTC. It is translated as CASSLGQGVNYGYTF.

The V gene is TRBV5-1, the J gene TRBJ1-4, with D possibly being TRBD1 (6 bases). From germline, CDR1 is SGHRS and CDR2 YFSETQ. This CDR3 region has 15 residues. V lost 2 bases and J 1 base, leaving 9 bases between the germline ends. The CDR3 DNA reads as TGCGCCAGCAGCTTAACAGGGCAAACTAATGAAAAACTGTTTTTT. Its translation is CASSLTGQTNEKLFF.

The chain combines TRBV3-1 (or the pseudogene TRBV3-2) with TRBJ1-3; no clear D gene. Germline V CDR1 and CDR2: LGHDT, YNNKEL (reference sequence). Trimming removed 2 bases from V and 0 bases from J, with 8 bases in between. The CDR3 loop spans 15 amino acids. Written as DNA, the CDR3 is TGTGCCAGCAGCCAAAGTCGGAGCTCTGGAAACACCATATATTTT. Encoded protein: CASSQSRSSGNTIYF.

The V and J genes are TRBV6-5 and TRBJ1-6; 7 nucleotides align to TRBD1. Germline assignment: CDR1 MNHEY and CDR2 SVGAGI. V dropped 4 bases and J dropped 8; count of bases not matched to a gene: 11. The CDR3 covers 16 residues. CDR3 amino acids: CASSLEPGGSDSPLHF. CDR3 bases: TGTGCCAGCAGTTTAGAGCCAGGGGGAAGCGATTCACCCCTCCACTTT.

This clone was seen once. V gene TRBV6-6 combines with J gene TRBJ2-7; D call uncertain. From germline, CDR1 is MNHNY and CDR2 SVGAGI (reference sequence). The V end lost 6 bases, the J end lost 2 bases, and 8 bases lay between the germline ends. CDR3 length: 12 amino acids. The CDR3 DNA is TGTGCCAGCAGGGCAAACACCTACGAGCAGTACTTC. Translating it yields CASRANTYEQYF.

The V and J genes are TRBV6-6 and TRBJ1-1; D is ambiguous. The CDR3 contains 11 residues. Per the germline V gene, CDR1 is MNHNY and CDR2 is SVGAGI (reference sequence). Trimming removed 11 bases from V and 0 bases from J, with 7 bases in between. As DNA, the CDR3 is TGTGCCGTCTCTATGAACACTGAAGCTTTCTTT. Protein: CAVSMNTEAFF.

This clone was counted between two and nine times. The gene calls are TRBV2 and TRBJ2-3, with a weak D call TRBD1 (5 bases). Germline loops: CDR1 SNHLY, CDR2 FYNNEI. The CDR3 spans 15 residues. Trimming stripped 2 bases from V and 2 bases from J, with 11 bases between. The CDR3: CASSEWGRVTDTQYF. In DNA form, the CDR3 reads TGTGCCAGCAGTGAATGGGGCAGGGTCACAGATACGCAGTATTTT.

The chain is built from TRBV10-3 and TRBJ1-5; TRBD1 aligns across 8 bases. Germline assignment: CDR1 ENHRY and CDR2 SYGVKD. V was pared by 6 bases and J by 5 bases, with 6 bases of the junction left unmatched. The CDR3 is 14 residues long. The CDR3 loop is CAIRMTGDDQPQHF. The CDR3 nucleotides read TGTGCCATCAGGATGACAGGGGACGATCAGCCCCAGCATTTT.

The rearrangement uses TRBV2 and TRBJ2-7; D not certain. The germline CDR1 and CDR2 sequences are SNHLY and FYNNEI. This CDR3 spans 13 amino acids. V lost 8 bases to trimming and J lost 0 bases, with 11 bases between them. The CDR3 sequence is CASLGWTSYEQYF. CDR3 nucleotide sequence: TGTGCCAGCTTAGGCTGGACCTCCTACGAGCAGTACTTC.